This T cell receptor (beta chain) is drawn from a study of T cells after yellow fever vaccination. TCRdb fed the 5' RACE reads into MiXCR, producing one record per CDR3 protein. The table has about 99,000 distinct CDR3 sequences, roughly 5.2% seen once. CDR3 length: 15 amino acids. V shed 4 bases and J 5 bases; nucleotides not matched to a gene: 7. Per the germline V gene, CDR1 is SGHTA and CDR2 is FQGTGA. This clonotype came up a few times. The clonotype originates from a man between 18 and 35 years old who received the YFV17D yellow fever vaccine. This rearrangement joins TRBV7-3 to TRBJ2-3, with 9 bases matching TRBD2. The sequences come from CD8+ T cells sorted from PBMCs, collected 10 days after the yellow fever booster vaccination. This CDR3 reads CASSSLAGEGDTQYF. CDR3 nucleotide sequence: TGTGCCAGCAGCTCCTTAGCGGGGGAAGGAGATACGCAGTATTTT.